Shown below are 31 T cell receptor beta chains from a single sample sequenced in a study of shared clonotypes between healthy human individuals (dated by TCRdb to about 2020). Libraries were made using the immunoSEQ multiplex PCR assay. Entries here come from immuneACCESS through TCRdb and include only in-frame sequences with V and J called. Some clones fail to appear in such tables; in the studies checked, an unresolved V gene covers under half of the shortfall, and the cause of the remainder is unknown. In all, the sample holds hundreds of thousands of clones, and roughly 79% of those were seen once. Around 12% of the sample rests with the top ten. The material sequenced was PBMCs. Every receptor here comes from a woman aged 40 to 55 in good health. Some clones in this sample may be carry-over from other donors' samples.

Turning to this clone: A far bigger clonotype differs at one base, so this is likely a read error. The CDR3 DNA reads as TGTGCCAGCAGTGACTCGGTAGGCAGCACAGATACGCGGTATTTT. Amino acid sequence: CASSDSVGSTDTRYF. The chain joins TRBV6-4 to TRBJ2-3; no clear D. Germline V lookup: CDR1 MRHNA, CDR2 SNTAGT. The CDR3 covers 15 residues.

In its sample, this clone was seen once. The rearrangement uses TRBV7-2 and TRBJ2-3; D is uncertain. V lost 1 base and J 13 bases, leaving 12 bases between the germline ends. From germline, CDR1 is SGHTA and CDR2 FQGNSA. The CDR3 length is 12 residues. CDR3 coding DNA: TGTGCCAGCAGCTTAGGGCCCAACAGCAAGTATTTT. Amino acids: CASSLGPNSKYF.

Comments on this clone: In the same sample, other DNA sequences code for this CDR3. The V and J genes are TRBV29-1 and TRBJ2-7, with D tentatively TRBD1 or TRBD2 (6 bases each). Between the trimmed V and J ends, which lost 4 bases and 4 bases, there was a span of 11 bases. CDR3 length equals 12 residues. Germline loops: CDR1 SQVTM, CDR2 ANQGSEA. This CDR3 reads CSVAGGSYEQYF. The CDR3 DNA is TGCAGCGTTGCCGGGGGCTCGTACGAGCAGTACTTC.

The chain couples TRBV7-9 to TRBJ2-1, with D maybe TRBD1 (8 bases). Germline V lookup: CDR1 SEHNR, CDR2 FQNEAQ (reference sequence). V lost 6 bases and J 6 bases, leaving 18 bases between the germline ends. The CDR3 has 15 amino acids. The CDR3 DNA reads TGTGCCAGCAGTCGCGGACAGGGAGGGTCCAATGAGCAGTTCTTC. Translated: CASSRGQGGSNEQFF.

This clone has a count of ten or more. The chain has TRBV10-1 and TRBJ2-3; 14 nucleotides agree with TRBD2. CDR3 length: 19 residues. Germline CDR1 reads WNHNN; CDR2 reads SYGVQD (reference sequence). The trim removed 2 bases at V and 2 bases at J, leaving 9 bases unmatched. CDR3 sequence (DNA): TGCGCCAGCAGTGAGCAGGGACTAGCGGGAGCGGGGTTCACAGATACGCAGTATTTT. It specifies CASSEQGLAGAGFTDTQYF.

This chain uses TRBV5-4 with TRBJ1-2; 9 nucleotides agree with TRBD1. The CDR3 contains 16 residues. With 3 bases clipped from V and 5 bases from J, the junction kept 11 bases outside the gene matches. CDR1 is SGHNT and CDR2 is YYREEE in the germline V gene (reference sequence). The CDR3 region is CASSSKQGARLYGYTF. For the CDR3, the DNA is TGTGCCAGCAGCTCAAAACAGGGGGCGCGACTTTATGGCTACACCTTC.

This chain joins TRBV7-9 and TRBJ2-7; the D is unclear. The CDR3 runs 13 residues. Trimming cost V 1 base and J 6 bases, with 10 bases left between them. Germline lookup yields CDR1 SEHNR and CDR2 FQNEAQ (reference sequence). CDR3 DNA: TGTGCCAGCAGCTTAGAAGACTGGGGCGAGCAGTACTTC. This encodes CASSLEDWGEQYF.

The count of this clone is one. V usage is TRBV7-9 and J usage is TRBJ2-7, with D perhaps being TRBD1 or TRBD2 (6 bases each). The CDR3 is 15 amino acids. CDR1 and CDR2 (germline): SEHNR, FQNEAQ (reference sequence). The germline V and J ends were trimmed by 5 bases and 3 bases, with 17 bases remaining between them. The CDR3 DNA follows: TGTGCCAGCAGCCCGCAGGGGACTTTGGGCTACGAGCAGTACTTC. This translates into CASSPQGTLGYEQYF.

The rearrangement links TRBV5-1 to TRBJ1-1; 8 bases map to TRBD1. CDR1 and CDR2 (germline): SGHRS, YFSETQ. Trimming removed 3 bases from V and 1 base from J; junction bases left unmatched: 2. This CDR3 is built from 14 residues. CDR3 loop: CASSWDRPNTEAFF. In DNA form, the CDR3 reads TGCGCCAGCAGCTGGGACAGGCCGAACACTGAAGCTTTCTTT.

This clone was counted between two and nine times. This CDR3 reads CASSFSGLGETQYF. The CDR3 region has the DNA TGTGCCAGCAGTTTCTCAGGGTTGGGGGAGACCCAGTACTTC. The chain combines TRBV27 with TRBJ2-5, with D perhaps TRBD1 (5 bases). V was cut by 3 bases and J by 5 bases, with 13 bases left in between. This CDR3 comprises 14 residues. Germline V lookup: CDR1 MNHEY, CDR2 SMNVEV (reference sequence).

V gene TRBV6-1 combines with J gene TRBJ2-7, with 10 positions matching TRBD1. With V trimmed by 3 bases and J by 6 bases, 8 bases remained unmatched. Germline CDR1 and CDR2: MNHNS and SASEGT. This CDR3 region has 15 residues. CDR3 sequence reads: CASSETGGLGFEQYF. DNA of the CDR3: TGTGCCAGCAGTGAGACAGGGGGCCTAGGGTTCGAGCAGTACTTC.

The table lists this clone with many counts. V and J are TRBV5-6 and TRBJ1-2; D is possibly TRBD1 (5 bases). Trimming stripped 3 bases from V and 8 bases from J, with 11 bases between. The CDR3 covers 12 residues. The germline CDR1 and CDR2 sequences are SGHDT and YYEEEE. The CDR3 region is CASSSLTGGYTF. The CDR3, as DNA: TGTGCCAGCAGCTCCTTAACAGGAGGCTACACCTTC.

The V and J genes are TRBV6-1 and TRBJ2-3; D gene ambiguous. This CDR3 is 15 amino acids long. CDR1 and CDR2 from the germline V gene are MNHNS and SASEGT. Trimming left V 1 base short and J 4 bases short, with 12 bases between. The CDR3: CASSEGAGSADTQYF. The CDR3 nucleotides are TGTGCCAGCAGTGAAGGGGCTGGCAGCGCAGATACGCAGTATTTT.

The gene calls are TRBV7-9 and TRBJ2-1; TRBD2 aligns across 15 bases. The germline V gene has CDR1 SEHNR and CDR2 FQNEAQ (reference sequence). With 4 bases clipped from V and 0 bases from J, the junction kept 7 bases outside the gene matches. CDR3 length: 19 amino acids. In DNA form, the CDR3 reads TGTGCCAGCAGCTCCGGACTAGCGGGAGGGCACGACTCCTACAATGAGCAGTTCTTC. The encoded protein is CASSSGLAGGHDSYNEQFF.

The CDR3 DNA follows: TGTGCCAGCAGTACGGACTGGGGAGGGCAGACCCAGTACTTC. It is translated as CASSTDWGGQTQYF. J is TRBJ2-5 and V is TRBV6-1, with 7 bases that match TRBD2. The germline V gene encodes CDR1 MNHNS and CDR2 SASEGT. There are 14 residues in the CDR3. After removal of 5 bases from V and 6 bases from J, the junction contained 9 bases not matched to a gene.

There are many counts of this clone. The chain couples TRBV6-6 to TRBJ2-7, with 9 bases that match TRBD1. With 9 bases clipped from V and 6 bases from J, the junction kept 9 bases outside the gene matches. Germline V lookup: CDR1 MNHNY, CDR2 SVGAGI (reference sequence). This CDR3 contains 13 residues. CDR3 DNA sequence: TGTGCCAGTTCGGGACAGGGTGAGGGCGAGCAGTACTTC. Amino acid sequence: CASSGQGEGEQYF.

Ten or more counts support this clone. The V gene is TRBV6-6, the J gene TRBJ2-1; D might be TRBD2 (5 bases). The germline V gene has CDR1 MNHNY and CDR2 SVGAGI (reference sequence). The CDR3 is 10 residues long. Trimming took 8 bases from V and 10 from J, leaving 9 bases between them. The CDR3: CASGSVEQFF. As DNA, the CDR3 is TGTGCCAGCGGGAGCGTAGAGCAGTTCTTC.

The rearrangement joins TRBV4-3 to TRBJ2-5; D is perhaps TRBD2 (6 bases). Germline V gives CDR1 LGHNA, CDR2 YSLEER. The V end lost 0 bases, the J end lost 6 bases, and 20 bases lay between the germline ends. This CDR3 has 17 amino acids. The CDR3 DNA follows: TGCGCCAGCAGCCAAGACCTTAGATCCTCGGGGGTCCAGACCCAGTACTTC. Translated: CASSQDLRSSGVQTQYF.

The chain has TRBV19 and TRBJ2-5, with 9 bases aligning to TRBD1. The CDR3 spans 13 residues. In germline, CDR1 is LNHDA, CDR2 SQIVND (reference sequence). V lost 8 bases to trimming and J lost 5 bases; unmatched junction nucleotides: 6. Written as DNA, the CDR3 is TGTGCCAGTCCATTGACAGGGGGGGAGACCCAGTACTTC. Its translation: CASPLTGGETQYF.

The genes are TRBV6-1 and TRBJ2-7, with D tentatively TRBD1 or TRBD2 (6 bases each). There are 17 residues in the CDR3. V was shortened by 0 bases and J by 3 bases, with 18 bases between the two germline ends. Looked up from germline, CDR1 is MNHNS and CDR2 is SASEGT. The CDR3 sequence is CASSEAGGRVIDYEQYF. The DNA of the CDR3 is TGTGCCAGCAGTGAAGCTGGGGGGCGGGTGATAGACTACGAGCAGTACTTC.

V and J are TRBV6-1 and TRBJ1-2; D perhaps matches TRBD1 (5 bases). Looked up from germline, CDR1 is MNHNS and CDR2 is SASEGT. This CDR3 has 14 residues. Trimming removed 0 bases from V and 5 bases from J, with 10 bases in between. CDR3: CASSEARAGYGYTF. The CDR3 DNA is TGTGCCAGCAGTGAAGCGCGGGCAGGGTATGGCTACACCTTC.

Notes on this clone: Sequence at one end of the junction differs from germline and may be a read error. Other DNA sequences in this sample translate to the same CDR3. The V call is TRBV5-6, the J call TRBJ1-5; 8 bases map to TRBD1. In germline, CDR1 is SGHDT, CDR2 YYEEEE. The CDR3 is 15 amino acids. For the CDR3, the DNA is TGTGCCAGCAGCAAGGGGACAGGACCAAATCAGCCCCAACATTTT. Encoded protein: CASSKGTGPNQPQHF.

The chain couples TRBV5-4 to TRBJ2-2, with 10 bases that match TRBD1. Trimming cost V 0 bases and J 3 bases; bases outside gene matches: 2. Per the germline V gene, CDR1 is SGHNT and CDR2 is YYREEE (reference sequence). This CDR3 is built from 16 residues. CDR3 residues: CASSLGGTGDTGELFF. CDR3 DNA: TGTGCCAGCAGCTTGGGTGGGACAGGGGACACCGGGGAGCTGTTTTTT.

The CDR3 is CASSYRGGDGTQYF. The DNA for the CDR3 is TGTGCCAGCAGCTACCGCGGAGGGGACGGGACCCAGTACTTC. V gene TRBV11-3 combines with J gene TRBJ2-5, with D perhaps matching TRBD2 (6 bases). Germline-derived CDR1 and CDR2 are SGHNT and YENEEA. The V gene lost 4 bases and the J gene lost 7 bases, with 16 bases spanning the gap. This CDR3 region has 14 residues.

The V gene is TRBV9, the J gene TRBJ2-7, with D possibly matching TRBD1 (8 bases). The CDR3 totals 17 residues. CDR1 and CDR2 (germline): SGDLS, YYNGEE. The germline V and J ends were trimmed by 4 bases and 5 bases, with 25 bases remaining between them. The CDR3 nucleotides are TGTGCCAGCAGCTCCCACGGGGAGGGACAGGAGTGGGACGAGCAGTACTTC. This translates into CASSSHGEGQEWDEQYF.

The rearrangement links TRBV6-1 to TRBJ2-1; 11 bases map to TRBD2. The germline gives CDR1 MNHNS, CDR2 SASEGT. J gave up 7 bases and V 8 bases, and 10 bases lay outside the gene matches. The CDR3 spans 15 residues. The DNA for the CDR3 is TGTGCCAGCCTCCCCACTAGCGGGAGTGGGAATGAGCAGTTCTTC. Translation gives CASLPTSGSGNEQFF.

CDR3 sequence (DNA): TGTGCCAGCAGCTTGAAGGGGGCGGGCGAGCAGTACTTC. It specifies CASSLKGAGEQYF. This chain connects TRBV5-4 to TRBJ2-7, with 7 bases aligning to TRBD1. V was clipped by 1 base and J by 6 bases; unmatched bases: 4. This CDR3 has 13 residues. Germline V gives CDR1 SGHNT, CDR2 YYREEE (reference sequence).

Concerning this clone: At the DNA level, this CDR3 is encoded by other sequences in the same sample as well. V usage is TRBV7-9 and J usage is TRBJ2-5, with a possible D match to TRBD2 (6 bases). Looked up from germline, CDR1 is SEHNR and CDR2 is FQNEAQ (reference sequence). CDR3 length: 14 amino acids. Trimming removed 2 bases from V and 2 bases from J, with 9 bases in between. This CDR3 reads CASSLSGGQETQYF. CDR3 bases: TGTGCCAGCAGCTTATCCGGGGGACAAGAGACCCAGTACTTC.

This sequence joins TRBV4-2 and TRBJ2-3; D gene ambiguous. CDR1 and CDR2 from the germline V gene are LGHNA and YNFKEQ. The CDR3 runs to 14 residues. Trimming pared 0 bases from V and 6 bases from J, leaving 10 bases between. The CDR3: CASSQEVFVDTQYF. The CDR3, as DNA: TGTGCCAGCAGCCAAGAGGTTTTTGTGGATACGCAGTATTTT.

Concerning this clone: The junction departs from the called germline gene at one end, perhaps through a read error. The sample holds other DNA sequences that translate to the same CDR3. The chain carries TRBV7-2 and TRBJ1-2; no clear D gene. CDR1 is SGHTA, CDR2 FQGNSA, per germline. The CDR3 contains 16 residues. The CDR3 DNA reads as TGTGCCAGCAGCTTAGGGGGAGCTGGCCCCCTCTATGGCTACACCTTT. Its protein product is CASSLGGAGPLYGYTF. Looking up the rest from reference TRBV7-2 and TRBJ1-2 gives the full variable domain: GAGVSQSPSNKVTEKGKDVELRCDPISGHTALYWYRQSLGQGLEFLIYFQGNSAPDKSGLPSDRFSAERTGGSVSTLTIQRTQQEDSAVYLCASSLGGAGPLYGYTFGSGTRLTVV.

The chain has TRBV25-1 and TRBJ2-5; D is undetermined. The CDR3 runs 12 residues. CDR1 MGHDK and CDR2 SYGVNS come from the germline V gene. V gave up 5 bases and J gave up 5 bases, with 9 bases separating them. CDR3 amino acids: CASSTTGETQYF. The CDR3 DNA sequence: TGTGCCAGCAGTACGACCGGGGAGACCCAGTACTTC.